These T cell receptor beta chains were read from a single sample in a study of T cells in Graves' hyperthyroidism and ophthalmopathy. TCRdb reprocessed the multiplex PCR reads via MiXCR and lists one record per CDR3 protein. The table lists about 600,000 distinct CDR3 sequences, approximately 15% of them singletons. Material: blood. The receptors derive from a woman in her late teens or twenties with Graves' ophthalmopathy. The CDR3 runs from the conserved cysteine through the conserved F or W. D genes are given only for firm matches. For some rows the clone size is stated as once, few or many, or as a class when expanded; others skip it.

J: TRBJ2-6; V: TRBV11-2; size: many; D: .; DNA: TGTGCCAGCAGCTACGTCCCCTGGACACTAACTGGGGCCAACGTCCTGACTTTC; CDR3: CASSYVPWTLTGANVLTF
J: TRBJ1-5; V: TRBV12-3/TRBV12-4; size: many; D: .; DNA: TGTGCCAGCAGTACGGGTACGATTCTAGAGGGAGGTCATCCGCCCCAGCATTTT; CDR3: CASSTGTILEGGHPPQHF
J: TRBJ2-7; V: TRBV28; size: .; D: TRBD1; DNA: TGTGCCAGCAAACCGACAGGGACGAGCTACGAGCAGTACTTC; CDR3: CASKPTGTSYEQYF
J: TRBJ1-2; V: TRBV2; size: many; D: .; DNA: TGTGCCAGCCTAGCAGGGACCCCCCTTTCGGGGGGCTACACCTTC; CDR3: CASLAGTPLSGGYTF
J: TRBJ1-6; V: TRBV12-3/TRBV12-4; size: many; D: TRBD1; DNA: TGTGCCAGCAGTTTGAATTGGGACAGTGCCTCACCCCTCCACTTT; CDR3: CASSLNWDSASPLHF
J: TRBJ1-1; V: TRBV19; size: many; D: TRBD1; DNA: TGTGCCAGTATTGCCCAGGGGGCTATGAACACTGAAGCTTTCTTT; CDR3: CASIAQGAMNTEAFF
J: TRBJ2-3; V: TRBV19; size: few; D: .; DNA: TGTGCCAGTAGTATTCAGAGGTCAGATACGCAGTATTTT; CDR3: CASSIQRSDTQYF
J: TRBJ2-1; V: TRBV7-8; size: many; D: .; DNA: TGTGCCAGCAGCTTAGGTCAGGGGGGGATGAATGAGCAGTTCTTC; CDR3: CASSLGQGGMNEQFF
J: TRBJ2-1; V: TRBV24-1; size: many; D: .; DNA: TGTGCCACCAGTGATCCGCGCACAGGGTCGGACAATGAGCAGTTCTTC; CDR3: CATSDPRTGSDNEQFF
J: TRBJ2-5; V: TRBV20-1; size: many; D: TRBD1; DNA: TGCAGTGCTAGACCCACCGGGACAGGGGGCCTCCCCCAGTACTTC; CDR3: CSARPTGTGGLPQYF
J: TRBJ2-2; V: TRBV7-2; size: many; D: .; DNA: TGTGCCAGCAGCAATTTAGGGGTCGTGATGAGGGGGAATCGAACCGGGGAGCTGTTTTTT; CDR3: CASSNLGVVMRGNRTGELFF
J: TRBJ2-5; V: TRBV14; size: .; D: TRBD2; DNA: TGTGCCAGCAGCCAAGCTTCAGCGGGAGGCCAAGAGACCCAGTACTTC; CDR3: CASSQASAGGQETQYF
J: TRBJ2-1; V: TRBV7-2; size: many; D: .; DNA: TGTGCCAGCAGCTTCCGCGGGACAGACAATGAGCAGTTCTTC; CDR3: CASSFRGTDNEQFF
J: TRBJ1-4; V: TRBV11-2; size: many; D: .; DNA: TGTGCCAGCAGCTTAGGAGGGACCGCATTTAATGAAAAACTGTTTTTT; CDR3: CASSLGGTAFNEKLFF
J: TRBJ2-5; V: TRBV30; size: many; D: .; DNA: TGTGCCTGGAGAACGGAGGGGGGCCGGACCCAGTACTTC; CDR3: CAWRTEGGRTQYF
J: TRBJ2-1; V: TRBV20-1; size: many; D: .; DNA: TGCAGTGCTAGACAGGGGAGGTCCTACAATGAGCAGTTCTTC; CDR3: CSARQGRSYNEQFF
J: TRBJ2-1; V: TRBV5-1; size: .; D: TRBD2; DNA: TGCGCCAGCAGCTTATATTCGGGACTAGCGGGAGGGCGAAATGAGCAGTTCTTC; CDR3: CASSLYSGLAGGRNEQFF
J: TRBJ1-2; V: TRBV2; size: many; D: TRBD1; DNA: TGTGCCAGCAGTGTTCAAGGGGACAGGACCTATGGCTACACCTTC; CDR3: CASSVQGDRTYGYTF
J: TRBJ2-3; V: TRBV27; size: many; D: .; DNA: TGTGCCAGCAGTTCCCCAGGAGATACGCAGTATTTT; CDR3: CASSSPGDTQYF
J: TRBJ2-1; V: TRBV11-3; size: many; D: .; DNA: TGTGCCAGCAGCCCACTGGTGAACCCTTACAATGAGCAGTTCTTC; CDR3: CASSPLVNPYNEQFF
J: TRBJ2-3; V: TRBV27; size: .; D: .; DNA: TGTGCCAGCGCATACAGGGCAGATACGCAGTATTTT; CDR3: CASAYRADTQYF
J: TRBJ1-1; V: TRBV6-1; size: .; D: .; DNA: TGTGCCAGCAGTGGGCAGTCTGGCCCTGAAGCTTTCTTT; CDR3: CASSGQSGPEAFF
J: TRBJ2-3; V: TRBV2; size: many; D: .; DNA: TGTGCCAGCACCCGGAGCGGAATCAGCACAGATACGCAGTATTTT; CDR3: CASTRSGISTDTQYF
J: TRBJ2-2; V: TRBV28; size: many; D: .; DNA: TGTGCCAGCATCGGGACGGGGAGGAACACCGGGGAGCTGTTTTTT; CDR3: CASIGTGRNTGELFF
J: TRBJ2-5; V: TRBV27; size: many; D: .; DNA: TGTGCCAGCAGTCGCCAGTTCCCCCCTGCCGAGACCCAGTACTTC; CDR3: CASSRQFPPAETQYF
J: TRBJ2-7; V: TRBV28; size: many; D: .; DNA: TGTGCCAGCACCCGCTACCCCCGCACCTACGAGCAGTACTTC; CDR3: CASTRYPRTYEQYF
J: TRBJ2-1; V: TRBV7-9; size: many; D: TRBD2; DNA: TGTGCCAGCAGCGCTAGACCTACTAGCGACAATGAGCAGTTCTTC; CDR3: CASSARPTSDNEQFF
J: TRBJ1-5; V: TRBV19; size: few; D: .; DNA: TGTGCCACCCCAGGACCCAATCAGCCCCAGCATTTT; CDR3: CATPGPNQPQHF
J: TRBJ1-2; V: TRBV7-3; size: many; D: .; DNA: TGTGCCAGCAGTGTAACTGGGGCAGACCGGGGGTATGGCTACACCTTC; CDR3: CASSVTGADRGYGYTF
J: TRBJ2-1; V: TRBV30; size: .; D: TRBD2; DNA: TGTGCCTGGAGTCCTCGGACTAGCGGGAGAAATAATGAGCAGTTCTTC; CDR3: CAWSPRTSGRNNEQFF
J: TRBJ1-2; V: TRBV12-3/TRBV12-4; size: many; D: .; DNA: TGTGCCAGCAGTTCTGTGAGGGAGGGTGGCTACACCTTC; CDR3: CASSSVREGGYTF
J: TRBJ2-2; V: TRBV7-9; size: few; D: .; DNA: TGTGCCAGCAGCCCCCAATTCAGGGACGGGGCTGGCACCGGGGAGCTGTTTTTT; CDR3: CASSPQFRDGAGTGELFF
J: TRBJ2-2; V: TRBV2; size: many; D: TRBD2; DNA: TGTGCCAGCAGTGAAGGGCTAGCGGGAGTGGGTACCGGGGAGCTGTTTTTT; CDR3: CASSEGLAGVGTGELFF
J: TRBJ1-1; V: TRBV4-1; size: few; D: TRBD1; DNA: TGCGCCAGCAGCCAATTCGTACCGGGACAGGGGGCGAGCCAGTCCCGAAACACTGAAGCTTTCTTT; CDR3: CASSQFVPGQGASQSRNTEAFF
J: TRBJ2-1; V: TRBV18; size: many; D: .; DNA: TGTGCCAGCTCACCACAGACTCTCGAGCAGTTCTTC; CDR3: CASSPQTLEQFF
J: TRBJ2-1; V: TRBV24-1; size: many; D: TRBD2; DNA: TGTGCCACCAGTGACCGCCCGGGACTAGCAGGAGGGGAGCAGTTCTTC; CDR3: CATSDRPGLAGGEQFF
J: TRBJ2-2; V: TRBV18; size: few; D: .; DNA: TGTGCCAGCCTGATATTCTCCGGCTCGAACACCGGGGAGCTGTTTTTT; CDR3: CASLIFSGSNTGELFF
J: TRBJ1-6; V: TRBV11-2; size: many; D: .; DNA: TGTGCCAGCAGATACGACAGGTTGAATTCACCCCTCCACTTT; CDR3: CASRYDRLNSPLHF
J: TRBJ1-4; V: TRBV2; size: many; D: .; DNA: TGTGCCAGCAGTACCTCGACCCACCGGAGGGAAAAACTGTTTTTT; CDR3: CASSTSTHRREKLFF
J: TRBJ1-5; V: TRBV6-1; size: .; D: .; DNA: TGTGCCAGCAAGGGGTTCTTGAATCAGCCCCAGCATTTT; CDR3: CASKGFLNQPQHF
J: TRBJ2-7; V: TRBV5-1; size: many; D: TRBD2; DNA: TGCGCCAGCAGCGGGGGGGTCGAGCAGTACTTC; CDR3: CASSGGVEQYF
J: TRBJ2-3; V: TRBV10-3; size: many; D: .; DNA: TGTGCCTGTGGTTCTGGGATCTCTAGCACAGATACGCAGTATTTT; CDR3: CACGSGISSTDTQYF
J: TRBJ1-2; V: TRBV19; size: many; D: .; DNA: TGTGCCAGTAGTAAATGGGGGAATGATGGCTACACCTTC; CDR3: CASSKWGNDGYTF
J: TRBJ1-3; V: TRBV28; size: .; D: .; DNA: TGTGCCAGCAGTCCGGCCCTGGGAGGTTCTGGAAACACCATATATTTT; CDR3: CASSPALGGSGNTIYF
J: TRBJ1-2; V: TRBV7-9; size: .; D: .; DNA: TGTGCCAGCAGCTTAGCAACGAGGGGGGAGCTTGGCTACACCTTC; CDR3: CASSLATRGELGYTF
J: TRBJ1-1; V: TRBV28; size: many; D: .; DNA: TGTGCCAGCAGTTTAAAGGCCCGCGGAGCTTTCTTT; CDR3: CASSLKARGAFF
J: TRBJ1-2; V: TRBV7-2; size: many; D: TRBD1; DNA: TGTGCCAGCAGAGTGACAGGGGGCGATGGCTACACCTTC; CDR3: CASRVTGGDGYTF
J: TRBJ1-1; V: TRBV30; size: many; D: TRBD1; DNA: TGTGCCTGGAGGCACAGGGGGCGCGGGAACACTGAAGCTTTCTTT; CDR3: CAWRHRGRGNTEAFF